These 3 T cell receptor beta chains originate from one sample sequenced in a study of radiation and T cells in renal cell carcinoma. Sequenced by immunoSEQ multiplex PCR; TCRdb stores in-frame clones only, minus some. The table shows roughly 170,000 clones, with about nine tenths occurring only once. Time point described: blood 4 weeks post-SBRT, at nephrectomy. The treatment here: 15 Gy SBRT to primary tumor, nephrectomy 4 weeks later. The source was blood, collected from a patient whose treatment included radiotherapy and nephrectomy. These receptors came from a woman aged 45-59 years with renal cell carcinoma.

The chain combines TRBV6-5 with TRBJ2-1, with TRBD1 matching 9 bases. The germline CDR1 and CDR2 sequences are MNHEY and SVGAGI. The trim removed 6 bases at V and 7 bases at J, leaving 7 bases unmatched. This CDR3 has 14 amino acids. The CDR3 spells CASSIQGAVNEQFF. CDR3 bases: TGTGCCAGCAGCATACAGGGGGCGGTTAATGAGCAGTTCTTC.

V gene TRBV5-1 combines with J gene TRBJ1-2; D is possibly TRBD1 (6 bases). Germline assignment: CDR1 SGHRS and CDR2 YFSETQ. There are 15 residues in the CDR3. Trimming shortened V by 4 bases and J by 8 bases, and 21 bases separated the two germline ends. The DNA for the CDR3 is TGCGCCAGCAGCAATGGAGGAGGCCAGGGGTCAGGCTACACCTTC. Amino acid sequence: CASSNGGGQGSGYTF.

The chain couples TRBV7-2 to TRBJ2-3, with D unclear. Germline lookup yields CDR1 SGHTA and CDR2 FQGNSA. CDR3 size: 13 residues. The V end was cut by 2 bases, the J end by 4 bases, with 7 bases between. CDR3 loop: CASSLMFADTQYF. The DNA for the CDR3 is TGTGCCAGCAGCTTAATGTTTGCAGATACGCAGTATTTT. The whole variable domain, filled in from reference TRBV7-2 and TRBJ2-3, reads GAGVSQSPSNKVTEKGKDVELRCDPISGHTALYWYRQSLGQGLEFLIYFQGNSAPDKSGLPSDRFSAERTGGSVSTLTIQRTQQEDSAVYLCASSLMFADTQYFGPGTRLTVL.